The 15 T cell receptor beta chains below all came from one sample that was sequenced in a study of blood T cell repertoires in COVID-19. The table came from immunoSEQ multiplex PCR; TCRdb's copy has only in-frame clones and leaves some out. The table includes some 110,000 clones, 70% to 85% detected once. Sample: peripheral blood. Receptor source: a man in his fifties or sixties with acute or convalescent COVID-19.

J is TRBJ1-2 and V is TRBV13, with a tentative D call TRBD1 (6 bases). The germline V and J ends were trimmed by 5 bases and 4 bases, with 11 bases remaining between them. Germline-derived CDR1 and CDR2 are PRHDT and FYEKMQ (reference sequence). This CDR3 is 13 amino acids long. CDR3 in DNA: TGTGCCAGCAGCGAGGACAGAAGCTATGGCTACACCTTC. Encoded protein: CASSEDRSYGYTF.

The chain combines TRBV3-1 (or the pseudogene TRBV3-2) with TRBJ1-5; the D gene is possibly TRBD1 (6 bases). Germline V lookup: CDR1 LGHDT, CDR2 YNNKEL (reference sequence). V lost 5 bases and J 4 bases, leaving 12 bases between the germline ends. This CDR3 is 14 amino acids long. The CDR3 DNA reads TGTGCCAGCAGCTATGGACAGACTAATCAGCCCCAGCATTTT. Amino acid sequence: CASSYGQTNQPQHF.

DNA for the CDR3: TGTGCCAGCAGCCCTCGCGGGGGAAAAAACATTCAGTACTTC. Translating it yields CASSPRGGKNIQYF. V and J are TRBV5-8 and TRBJ2-4, with 7 bases matching TRBD2. Looked up from germline, CDR1 is SGHTS and CDR2 is YDEGEE. V was clipped by 4 bases and J by 4 bases; unmatched bases: 5. The CDR3 is 14 residues long.

This sequence joins TRBV2 and TRBJ2-2; D might be TRBD1 (5 bases). V lost 3 bases to trimming and J lost 3 bases, with 8 bases between them. Per the germline V gene, CDR1 is SNHLY and CDR2 is FYNNEI. The CDR3 runs 14 residues. CDR3 sequence (DNA): TGTGCCAGCAGTGACAGGGCAGACACCGGGGAGCTGTTTTTT. Amino acids: CASSDRADTGELFF.

This clone was seen more than once but under ten times. The CDR3 loop is CASSPGGMTVAGTQYF. DNA of the CDR3: TGTGCCAGCAGCCCGGGGGGGATGACAGTCGCGGGGACCCAGTACTTC. V and J are TRBV11-2 and TRBJ2-5, with 8 bases matching TRBD2. In germline, CDR1 is SGHAT, CDR2 FQNNGV. V lost 5 bases, J lost 7 bases, and 15 bases stayed unmatched. The CDR3 is 16 amino acids.

This clone was observed once. The V and J genes are TRBV9 and TRBJ2-3; 8 bases fit TRBD1. CDR3 length equals 14 residues. Trimming cost V 6 bases and J 6 bases; bases outside gene matches: 9. Germline V gene lookup returns CDR1 SGDLS and CDR2 YYNGEE. CDR3 sequence reads: CASTTGDVWDTQYF. The CDR3 nucleotides read TGTGCCAGCACGACAGGGGATGTCTGGGATACGCAGTATTTT.

This clone showed up just a few times. The V call is TRBV7-7, the J call TRBJ2-2, with TRBD1 identical over 8 bases. V was clipped by 4 bases and J by 5 bases; unmatched bases: 9. CDR3 size: 16 residues. Germline V CDR1 and CDR2: SSHAT, FNYEAQ (reference sequence). CDR3 DNA sequence: TGTGCCAGCAGCTCCGGACAGGGAGACGGTACCGGGGAGCTGTTTTTT. Its translation: CASSSGQGDGTGELFF.

The V gene is TRBV7-9, the J gene TRBJ2-7; 8 bases align to TRBD1. CDR1 is SEHNR and CDR2 is FQNEAQ in the germline V gene (reference sequence). The V segment lost 2 bases and the J segment 5 bases; nucleotides outside the gene matches: 5. The CDR3 runs 14 residues. CDR3 bases: TGTGCCAGCAGCTTAAACGGACAGGGCCACGAGCAGTACTTC. Amino acids: CASSLNGQGHEQYF.

V and J are TRBV7-3 and TRBJ2-6, with a possible D match to TRBD2 (5 bases). V was cut by 5 bases and J by 4 bases, with 12 bases left in between. This CDR3 is built from 15 residues. CDR1 and CDR2 from the germline V gene are SGHTA and FQGTGA. The CDR3 sequence is CASSLARAGANVLTF. The CDR3 region has the DNA TGTGCCAGCAGCCTTGCGAGGGCAGGGGCCAACGTCCTGACTTTC.

V gene TRBV12-3 or TRBV12-4 combines with J gene TRBJ2-1; 7 bases are a match to TRBD1. The CDR3 runs 11 residues. Germline trimming cut 5 bases from V and 14 bases from J; bases unmatched to any gene: 6. CDR3 protein: CASSRTGAEFF. The CDR3 DNA is TGTGCCAGCAGTCGGACAGGAGCTGAGTTCTTC.

The chain is built from TRBV4-2 and TRBJ1-5, with 8 bases identical to TRBD1. The V and J ends lost 3 bases and 0 bases, in that order; junction bases with no gene match: 4. This CDR3 has 16 residues. Germline CDR1 LGHNA, CDR2 YNFKEQ. CDR3 DNA sequence: TGTGCCAGCAGCCAGGGGGACAGGAATAGCAATCAGCCCCAGCATTTT. Translated, it gives CASSQGDRNSNQPQHF.

This clone showed up just a few times. The rearrangement uses TRBV19 and TRBJ1-2, with a weak D call TRBD1 (6 bases). Germline values: CDR1 LNHDA, CDR2 SQIVND (reference sequence). The CDR3 is 13 residues long. The V and J ends lost 4 bases and 2 bases respectively, with 8 bases between them. CDR3 sequence: CASSTGDNYGYTF. The CDR3 nucleotides read TGTGCCAGTAGTACAGGGGACAACTATGGCTACACCTTC.

The chain uses TRBV18 and TRBJ1-1, with D possibly being TRBD1 (5 bases). V was cut by 3 bases and J by 0 bases, with 14 bases left in between. This CDR3 has 16 amino acids. Germline V gives CDR1 KGHSH, CDR2 LQKENI. CDR3 in amino acids: CASSPLDIGVNTEAFF. CDR3 DNA: TGTGCCAGCTCACCCTTGGACATCGGTGTGAACACTGAAGCTTTCTTT.

V gene TRBV7-6 combines with J gene TRBJ2-5; D not certain. Trimming cost V 3 bases and J 4 bases, with 9 bases left between them. Germline V gene lookup returns CDR1 SGHVS and CDR2 FNYEAQ. The CDR3 covers 13 residues. The CDR3 bases are TGTGCCAGCAGCTTCCGGGTTCGAGAGACCCAGTACTTC. Amino acids: CASSFRVRETQYF. Based on the CDR3 plus reference TRBV7-6 and TRBJ2-5, the full variable domain is GAGVSQSPRYKVTKRGQDVALRCDPISGHVSLYWYRQALGQGPEFLTYFNYEAQQDKSGLPNDRFSAERPEGSISTLTIQRTEQRDSAMYRCASSFRVRETQYFGPGTRLLVL.

The chain is built from TRBV5-4 and TRBJ2-7; 7 bases are shared with TRBD1. Germline V gene lookup returns CDR1 SGHNT and CDR2 YYREEE (reference sequence). The CDR3 runs to 15 residues. J lost 0 bases, V lost 4 bases, and 7 bases had no gene match. The CDR3 sequence: CASSLGTDSSYEQYF. The CDR3 nucleotides are TGTGCCAGCAGCCTAGGGACAGACAGCTCCTACGAGCAGTACTTC.